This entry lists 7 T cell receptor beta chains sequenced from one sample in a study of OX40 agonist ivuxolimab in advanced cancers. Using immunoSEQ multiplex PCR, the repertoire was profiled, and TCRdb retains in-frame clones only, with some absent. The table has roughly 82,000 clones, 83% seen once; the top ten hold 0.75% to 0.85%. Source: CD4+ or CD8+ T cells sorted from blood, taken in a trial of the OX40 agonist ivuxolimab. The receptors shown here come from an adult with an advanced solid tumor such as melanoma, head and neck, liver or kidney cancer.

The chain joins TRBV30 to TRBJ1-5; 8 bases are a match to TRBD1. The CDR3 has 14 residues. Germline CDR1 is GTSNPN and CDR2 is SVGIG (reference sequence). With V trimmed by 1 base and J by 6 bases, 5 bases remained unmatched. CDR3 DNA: TGTGCCTGGAGTGAGACAGGGGAGGGTCAGCCCCAGCATTTT. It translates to CAWSETGEGQPQHF.

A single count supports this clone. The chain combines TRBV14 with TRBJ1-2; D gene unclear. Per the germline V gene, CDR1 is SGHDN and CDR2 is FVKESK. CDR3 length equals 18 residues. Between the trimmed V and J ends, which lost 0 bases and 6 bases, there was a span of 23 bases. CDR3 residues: CASSQDPPGSPLRHGYTF. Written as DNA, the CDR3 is TGTGCCAGCAGCCAAGATCCCCCCGGGTCTCCCCTTCGCCATGGCTACACCTTC.

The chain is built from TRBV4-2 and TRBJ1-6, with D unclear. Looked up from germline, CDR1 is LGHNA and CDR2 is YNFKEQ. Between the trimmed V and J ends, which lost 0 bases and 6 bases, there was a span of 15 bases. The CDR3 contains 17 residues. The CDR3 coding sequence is TGTGCCAGCAGCCAAGAAGCTCGGCCGGAACTTAATTCACCCCTCCACTTT. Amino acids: CASSQEARPELNSPLHF.

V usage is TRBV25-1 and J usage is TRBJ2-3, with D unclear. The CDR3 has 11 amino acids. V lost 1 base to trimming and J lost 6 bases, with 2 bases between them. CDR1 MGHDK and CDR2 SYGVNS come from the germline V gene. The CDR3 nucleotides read TGTGCCAGCAGTGAATTGGATACGCAGTATTTT. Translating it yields CASSELDTQYF.

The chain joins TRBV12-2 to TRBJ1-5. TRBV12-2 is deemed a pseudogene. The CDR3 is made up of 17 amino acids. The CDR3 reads CASRLAQQAASNQPQHF. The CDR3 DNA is TGTGCAAGTCGCTTAGCGCAGCAGGCGGCCAGCAATCAGCCCCAGCATTTT.

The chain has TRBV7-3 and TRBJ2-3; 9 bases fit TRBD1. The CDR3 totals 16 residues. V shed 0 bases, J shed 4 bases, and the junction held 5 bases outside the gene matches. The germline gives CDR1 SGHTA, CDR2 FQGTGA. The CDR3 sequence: CASSLTGQGNPDTQYF. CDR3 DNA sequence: TGTGCCAGCAGCTTAACAGGACAGGGGAACCCAGATACGCAGTATTTT.

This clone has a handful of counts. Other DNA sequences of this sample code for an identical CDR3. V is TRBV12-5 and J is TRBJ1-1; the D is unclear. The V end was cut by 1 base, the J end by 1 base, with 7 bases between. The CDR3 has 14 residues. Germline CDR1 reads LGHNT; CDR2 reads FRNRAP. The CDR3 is CASGLGQKNTEAFF. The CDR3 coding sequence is TGTGCTAGTGGTTTGGGACAAAAGAACACTGAAGCTTTCTTT.